A single sample is the source of the 3 T cell receptor beta chains below, sequenced in a study of PD-L1 blockade in urothelial cancer. Data came from immunoSEQ multiplex PCR; TCRdb stores just in-frame clones and leaves some out. The sample includes 71,000 or so clones, about 89% of them seen just once. Sequencing was performed on PBMCs, taken around atezolizumab (anti-PD-L1) treatment. The receptors come from a man in his sixties with urothelial cancer.

The rearrangement joins TRBV4-2 to TRBJ2-1; possible D gene TRBD2, 6 bases. The V end was cut by 0 bases, the J end by 14 bases, with 23 bases between. Germline V gene data show CDR1 as LGHNA and CDR2 as YNFKEQ. The CDR3 contains 16 residues. The DNA of the CDR3 is TGTGCCAGCAGCCAAGATTATTACGCTTTTGGGACTCTGGAGTTCTTC. Translation: CASSQDYYAFGTLEFF.

A remark on this clone: The missing conserved phenylalanine or tryptophan at the end of this CDR3 makes a read error likely. It is unclear where the CDR3 begins or ends on the DNA, so no DNA is shown, and the CDR3 is as TCRdb lists it. The rearrangement joins TRBV15 to TRBJ2-7; the table's D call of TRBD2 was not tested on the DNA. Germline CDR1 reads LNHNV; CDR2 reads YYDKDF (reference sequence). The CDR3 spans 11 amino acids, including both terminal residues. CDR3 in amino acids: CATSRERAETL.

The CDR3 DNA reads as TGTGCCAGCAGCTCGGTTGTCGGGAGCAATCAGCCCCAGCATTTT. It yields the protein CASSSVVGSNQPQHF. This chain joins TRBV7-9 and TRBJ1-5; D remains unclear. This CDR3 contains 15 residues. V was trimmed by 4 bases and J by 1 base, leaving 11 bases between them. Germline V gene lookup returns CDR1 SEHNR and CDR2 FQNEAQ (reference sequence).